This is a list of T cell receptor beta chains from one sample in a study of blood T cell repertoires in COVID-19. The method was immunoSEQ multiplex PCR; TCRdb's version includes in-frame clones alone and lacks a portion of them. The sample shows roughly 340,000 clones, more than 70% of them seen only once. The sequenced sample consisted of peripheral blood. Every receptor here comes from a woman in her twenties or thirties with COVID-19, enrolled during active disease. The CDR3 runs from the conserved cysteine through the conserved F or W. A D gene is named only where the DNA matches it firmly. Only part of the rows carry a size: once, few, many, or a class if the clone is expanded.

CDR3 protein: CAPAAGGGRGRESGTEAFF
CDR3 DNA: TGTGCCCCTGCTGCTGGGGGGGGCAGGGGGCGAGAAAGTGGCACTGAAGCTTTCTTT
J gene: TRBJ1-1
CDR3 length: 19
clone size: .
V gene: TRBV21-1
D gene: .

CDR3 protein: CASSPRGGPHLAHVSYEQYF
CDR3 DNA: TGTGCCAGCAGCCCACGGGGGGGGCCCCACCTCGCACATGTATCCTACGAGCAGTACTTC
J gene: TRBJ2-7
CDR3 length: 20
clone size: .
V gene: TRBV5-5
D gene: TRBD2

CDR3 protein: CASSRGGRNEQFF
CDR3 DNA: TGTGCCAGCAGCCGGGGGGGCAGGAATGAGCAGTTCTTC
J gene: TRBJ2-1
CDR3 length: 13
clone size: .
V gene: TRBV11-3
D gene: TRBD2

CDR3 protein: CSVEQLGAVETQYF
CDR3 DNA: TGCAGCGTTGAACAACTGGGGGCAGTTGAGACCCAGTACTTC
J gene: TRBJ2-5
CDR3 length: 14
clone size: .
V gene: TRBV29-1
D gene: .

CDR3 protein: CASSQAAGGDYGYTF
CDR3 DNA: TGTGCCAGCAGCCAAGCGGCAGGGGGAGACTATGGCTACACCTTC
J gene: TRBJ1-2
CDR3 length: 15
clone size: .
V gene: TRBV14
D gene: TRBD1

CDR3 protein: CASSLYTGQDLASPLHF
CDR3 DNA: TGTGCCAGTAGCCTATACACCGGACAGGACCTTGCTTCACCCCTCCACTTT
J gene: TRBJ1-6
CDR3 length: 17
clone size: .
V gene: TRBV19
D gene: TRBD1

CDR3 protein: CASSQEGQMNTEAFF
CDR3 DNA: TGCGCCAGCAGCCAAGAGGGACAGATGAACACTGAAGCTTTCTTT
J gene: TRBJ1-1
CDR3 length: 15
clone size: .
V gene: TRBV4-1
D gene: TRBD1

CDR3 protein: CASSFIQTGNEQFF
CDR3 DNA: TGTGCCAGCAGTTTTATCCAGACAGGCAATGAGCAGTTCTTC
J gene: TRBJ2-1
CDR3 length: 14
clone size: .
V gene: TRBV28
D gene: .

CDR3 protein: CASSLDRGQPQHF
CDR3 DNA: TGTGCCAGCAGCTTAGATAGGGGACAGCCCCAGCATTTT
J gene: TRBJ1-5
CDR3 length: 13
clone size: .
V gene: TRBV7-2
D gene: .

CDR3 protein: CATKQGNQPQHF
CDR3 DNA: TGTGCCACAAAACAGGGAAATCAGCCCCAGCATTTT
J gene: TRBJ1-5
CDR3 length: 12
clone size: .
V gene: TRBV19
D gene: .

CDR3 protein: CASSEATSGGPTDTQYF
CDR3 DNA: TGTGCCAGCAGTGAAGCGACTAGCGGGGGGCCCACAGATACGCAGTATTTT
J gene: TRBJ2-3
CDR3 length: 17
clone size: .
V gene: TRBV6-1
D gene: TRBD2

CDR3 protein: CASARGSSTDTQYF
CDR3 DNA: TGCGCCTCCGCCCGAGGATCTAGCACAGATACGCAGTATTTT
J gene: TRBJ2-3
CDR3 length: 14
clone size: .
V gene: TRBV4-3
D gene: .

CDR3 protein: CASSLATGSDTQYF
CDR3 DNA: TGCGCCAGCAGCTTGGCGACAGGCTCAGATACGCAGTATTTT
J gene: TRBJ2-3
CDR3 length: 14
clone size: .
V gene: TRBV5-1
D gene: .

CDR3 protein: CASSPPFTGAGNTIYF
CDR3 DNA: TGTGCCAGCTCACCACCGTTTACCGGAGCTGGAAACACCATATATTTT
J gene: TRBJ1-3
CDR3 length: 16
clone size: .
V gene: TRBV18
D gene: .

CDR3 protein: CAILLEGAGDQGEQFF
CDR3 DNA: TGTGCCATCCTTCTGGAGGGAGCGGGAGACCAGGGTGAGCAGTTCTTC
J gene: TRBJ2-1
CDR3 length: 16
clone size: .
V gene: TRBV10-3
D gene: TRBD2

CDR3 protein: CASSNRAGRGMNTEAFF
CDR3 DNA: TGTGCCAGCAGCAATCGGGCGGGCAGGGGAATGAACACTGAAGCTTTCTTT
J gene: TRBJ1-1
CDR3 length: 17
clone size: .
V gene: TRBV7-6
D gene: .

CDR3 protein: CASSELGATNTQYF
CDR3 DNA: TGTGCCAGCAGTGAACTCGGCGCTACTAATACGCAGTATTTT
J gene: TRBJ2-3
CDR3 length: 14
clone size: .
V gene: TRBV2
D gene: .

CDR3 protein: CASSLGTGGNSPLHF
CDR3 DNA: TGTGCCAGCAGTTTAGGGACAGGGGGTAATTCACCCCTCCACTTT
J gene: TRBJ1-6
CDR3 length: 15
clone size: once
V gene: TRBV28
D gene: TRBD1

CDR3 protein: CATSSGDIVQYF
CDR3 DNA: TGTGCCACCAGCAGTGGGGACATCGTTCAGTACTTC
J gene: TRBJ2-4
CDR3 length: 12
clone size: .
V gene: TRBV15
D gene: .

CDR3 protein: CASSLNGQGDTEAFF
CDR3 DNA: TGCGCCAGCAGCCTCAACGGGCAAGGGGACACTGAAGCTTTCTTT
J gene: TRBJ1-1
CDR3 length: 15
clone size: .
V gene: TRBV4-3
D gene: .

CDR3 protein: CAWRDNRAHGYTF
CDR3 DNA: TGTGCCTGGAGGGACAATAGAGCTCATGGCTACACCTTC
J gene: TRBJ1-2
CDR3 length: 13
clone size: .
V gene: TRBV30
D gene: .

CDR3 protein: CASSLEAGELFF
CDR3 DNA: TGTGCCAGCAGCCTAGAAGCCGGGGAGCTGTTTTTT
J gene: TRBJ2-2
CDR3 length: 12
clone size: .
V gene: TRBV2
D gene: .

CDR3 protein: CATRAGGRGTEAFF
CDR3 DNA: TGTGCCACCAGAGCCGGGGGGAGGGGCACTGAAGCTTTCTTT
J gene: TRBJ1-1
CDR3 length: 14
clone size: once
V gene: TRBV24-1
D gene: .

CDR3 protein: CASSIYSGSGSPLHF
CDR3 DNA: TGTGCCAGCAGTATTTACAGTGGTTCTGGTTCACCCCTCCACTTT
J gene: TRBJ1-6
CDR3 length: 15
clone size: .
V gene: TRBV27
D gene: .

CDR3 protein: CASSMLGGGNQPQHF
CDR3 DNA: TGTGCCAGTAGTATGTTGGGAGGGGGCAATCAGCCCCAGCATTTT
J gene: TRBJ1-5
CDR3 length: 15
clone size: .
V gene: TRBV19
D gene: .

CDR3 protein: CASSESYRQGNTDTQYF
CDR3 DNA: TGCGCCAGCAGTGAGTCCTACCGACAGGGAAACACAGATACGCAGTATTTT
J gene: TRBJ2-3
CDR3 length: 17
clone size: .
V gene: TRBV10-1
D gene: TRBD1

CDR3 protein: CASSLVGSGVISYEQYF
CDR3 DNA: TGTGCCAGCAGCTTGGTGGGAAGCGGGGTAATCTCCTACGAGCAGTACTTC
J gene: TRBJ2-7
CDR3 length: 17
clone size: .
V gene: TRBV5-8
D gene: TRBD2

CDR3 protein: CASSTGMGTEAFF
CDR3 DNA: TGTGCCAGTAGTACAGGGATGGGGACTGAAGCTTTCTTT
J gene: TRBJ1-1
CDR3 length: 13
clone size: .
V gene: TRBV19
D gene: .

CDR3 protein: CASSFRGLNTEAFF
CDR3 DNA: TGTGCCAGCAGCTTTCGAGGGTTGAACACTGAAGCTTTCTTT
J gene: TRBJ1-1
CDR3 length: 14
clone size: .
V gene: TRBV7-2
D gene: .

CDR3 protein: CASSLGLGRETQYF
CDR3 DNA: TGTGCCAGTAGTCTAGGACTAGGCAGAGAGACCCAGTACTTC
J gene: TRBJ2-5
CDR3 length: 14
clone size: .
V gene: TRBV19
D gene: TRBD2

CDR3 protein: CASSLGQGLYTGELFF
CDR3 DNA: TGTGCCAGCAGCTTGGGGCAGGGTCTATACACCGGGGAGCTGTTTTTT
J gene: TRBJ2-2
CDR3 length: 16
clone size: .
V gene: TRBV5-8
D gene: .

CDR3 protein: CASSPGYEQYF
CDR3 DNA: TGTGCCAGCAGCCCAGGCTACGAGCAGTACTTC
J gene: TRBJ2-7
CDR3 length: 11
clone size: .
V gene: TRBV7-9
D gene: .

CDR3 protein: CASSDSSGGTGELFF
CDR3 DNA: TGTGCCAGCAGTGACTCCTCAGGGGGCACCGGGGAGCTGTTTTTT
J gene: TRBJ2-2
CDR3 length: 15
clone size: few
V gene: TRBV6-4
D gene: TRBD1

CDR3 protein: CASSMGQGEKFF
CDR3 DNA: TGTGCCAGTAGTATGGGACAGGGGGAAAAGTTCTTC
J gene: TRBJ2-1
CDR3 length: 12
clone size: once
V gene: TRBV19
D gene: TRBD1

CDR3 protein: CASSFSGSQADTQYF
CDR3 DNA: TGTGCCAGCAGCTTTAGCGGGAGTCAGGCTGATACGCAGTATTTT
J gene: TRBJ2-3
CDR3 length: 15
clone size: .
V gene: TRBV7-2
D gene: TRBD2

CDR3 protein: CASRAQHRASYGYTF
CDR3 DNA: TGTGCCAGTAGGGCCCAACATAGAGCGAGCTATGGCTACACCTTC
J gene: TRBJ1-2
CDR3 length: 15
clone size: once
V gene: TRBV19
D gene: .

CDR3 protein: CATSIGTGATISTDTQYF
CDR3 DNA: TGTGCCACCAGCATCGGGACAGGAGCCACGATAAGCACAGATACGCAGTATTTT
J gene: TRBJ2-3
CDR3 length: 18
clone size: .
V gene: TRBV15
D gene: TRBD1

CDR3 protein: CASLSGGQTEAFF
CDR3 DNA: TGTGCCAGCCTAAGCGGAGGGCAGACTGAAGCTTTCTTT
J gene: TRBJ1-1
CDR3 length: 13
clone size: .
V gene: TRBV6-5
D gene: .

CDR3 protein: CASSRTTDTQYF
CDR3 DNA: TGTGCCAGCAGCCGCACTACAGATACGCAGTATTTT
J gene: TRBJ2-3
CDR3 length: 12
clone size: .
V gene: TRBV28
D gene: .

CDR3 protein: CASSLAQSDYYYGYTF
CDR3 DNA: TGTGCCAGCAGCCTAGCACAGTCCGACTACTACTATGGCTACACCTTC
J gene: TRBJ1-2
CDR3 length: 16
clone size: .
V gene: TRBV3-1/TRBV3-2
D gene: .

CDR3 protein: CASSQPSGGRDTQYF
CDR3 DNA: TGTGCCAGCAGCCAACCGAGCGGGGGGAGAGATACGCAGTATTTT
J gene: TRBJ2-3
CDR3 length: 15
clone size: .
V gene: TRBV4-2
D gene: TRBD2

CDR3 protein: CASSGAGRRNEKLFF
CDR3 DNA: TGTGCCAGCAGCGGGGCGGGACGGCGTAATGAAAAACTGTTTTTT
J gene: TRBJ1-4
CDR3 length: 15
clone size: .
V gene: TRBV11-2
D gene: .

CDR3 protein: CASSLEARGGDEQYF
CDR3 DNA: TGTGCCAGCAGCTTGGAAGCGCGGGGGGGCGACGAGCAGTACTTC
J gene: TRBJ2-7
CDR3 length: 15
clone size: once
V gene: TRBV5-4
D gene: TRBD2

CDR3 protein: CASSLSPPGGWDTQYF
CDR3 DNA: TGTGCCAGCAGCTTAAGCCCGCCGGGAGGGTGGGATACGCAGTATTTT
J gene: TRBJ2-3
CDR3 length: 16
clone size: few
V gene: TRBV9
D gene: TRBD2

CDR3 protein: CASSPKLSRVGFGGYTF
CDR3 DNA: TGTGCCAGTAGTCCCAAATTATCCCGTGTCGGTTTCGGTGGCTACACCTTC
J gene: TRBJ1-2
CDR3 length: 17
clone size: .
V gene: TRBV19
D gene: .

CDR3 protein: CASSSPSRREIAYNEQFF
CDR3 DNA: TGTGCCAGCAGCTCCCCGTCTCGTCGGGAAATCGCCTACAATGAGCAGTTCTTC
J gene: TRBJ2-1
CDR3 length: 18
clone size: once
V gene: TRBV11-2
D gene: .

CDR3 protein: CASRTQASNTGELFF
CDR3 DNA: TGTGCCAGCAGGACACAGGCGTCGAACACCGGGGAGCTGTTTTTT
J gene: TRBJ2-2
CDR3 length: 15
clone size: .
V gene: TRBV2
D gene: .

CDR3 protein: CASSVEGAGNPSGANVLTF
CDR3 DNA: TGTGCCAGCAGCGTAGAGGGAGCAGGAAATCCCTCTGGGGCCAACGTCCTGACTTTC
J gene: TRBJ2-6
CDR3 length: 19
clone size: .
V gene: TRBV9
D gene: .

CDR3 protein: CASGWRQGKYGYTF
CDR3 DNA: TGTGCCAGTGGGTGGCGACAGGGGAAGTATGGCTACACCTTC
J gene: TRBJ1-2
CDR3 length: 14
clone size: .
V gene: TRBV19
D gene: TRBD1

CDR3 protein: CASSLVDFYNEQFF
CDR3 DNA: TGTGCCAGCAGCTTAGTAGACTTCTACAATGAGCAGTTCTTC
J gene: TRBJ2-1
CDR3 length: 14
clone size: .
V gene: TRBV11-3
D gene: .